The clone carrying this T cell receptor beta chain was found many times. This sample is drawn from a study of early T cells in non-severe SARS-CoV-2 infection. One entry per CDR3 protein results from TCRdb running MiXCR on the 5' RACE reads. The sample includes tens of thousands of distinct CDR3 sequences, over 4.5% of them seen just once. The V end was cut by 7 bases, the J end by 8 bases, with 16 bases between. This CDR3 is built from 14 residues. Germline CDR1 reads SGHDT; CDR2 reads YYEEEE. The chain couples TRBV5-6 to TRBJ1-6; TRBD1 is a possible D gene (6 bases). This TCR derives from an adult who was a healthcare worker with PCR-confirmed SARS-CoV-2 infection or an uninfected control (not recorded which). The sequenced sample consisted of whole blood. CDR3 in DNA: TGTGCCAGCGGTTCGTACAGGGATCATTCACCCCTCCACTTT. Residues: CASGSYRDHSPLHF.